Listed below are T cell receptor beta chains from one sample, sequenced in a study of OX40 agonist ivuxolimab in advanced cancers. Using immunoSEQ multiplex PCR, the repertoire was profiled, and TCRdb retains in-frame clones only, with some absent. The sample has approximately 54,000 clones; roughly 90% are singletons. The starting material was CD4+ or CD8+ T cells sorted from blood, obtained in a trial of the OX40 agonist ivuxolimab. The source of these receptors is an adult with an advanced solid tumor such as melanoma, head and neck, liver or kidney cancer. CDR3s include the opening cysteine and the closing phenylalanine or tryptophan. Fields, in order: J gene, D gene, V gene, clone size, CDR3 DNA, CDR3 protein. D genes are given only for firm matches. Clone sizes are given selectively: once, few, many, or a class where the clone is expanded.

J gene: TRBJ2-5; D gene: .; V gene: TRBV6-6; clone size: .; CDR3 DNA: TGTGCCAGTACGGACGCAGAAAGGACCCAGTACTTC; CDR3 protein: CASTDAERTQYF
J gene: TRBJ2-1; D gene: .; V gene: TRBV7-9; clone size: .; CDR3 DNA: TGTGCCAGCAGCTTAGAAAACGACAATGAGCAGTTCTTC; CDR3 protein: CASSLENDNEQFF
J gene: TRBJ1-1; D gene: .; V gene: TRBV28; clone size: .; CDR3 DNA: TGTGCCAGTCAGCTGGCCAGGGGGAACACTGAAGCTTTCTTT; CDR3 protein: CASQLARGNTEAFF
J gene: TRBJ2-7; D gene: .; V gene: TRBV7-8; clone size: .; CDR3 DNA: TGTGCCAGCAGCTTTGAGTCGGCGTCAGAGCAGTACTTC; CDR3 protein: CASSFESASEQYF
J gene: TRBJ2-7; D gene: TRBD1; V gene: TRBV29-1; clone size: .; CDR3 DNA: TGCAGCGTTGTCGGGGACAGGGTGGACTACGAGCAGTACTTC; CDR3 protein: CSVVGDRVDYEQYF
J gene: TRBJ1-2; D gene: TRBD1; V gene: TRBV4-1; clone size: .; CDR3 DNA: TGCGCCAGCAGCCCAATCCAGATGACAGGGCAAGGCTACACCTTC; CDR3 protein: CASSPIQMTGQGYTF
J gene: TRBJ1-3; D gene: .; V gene: TRBV7-9; clone size: .; CDR3 DNA: TGTGCCAGCAGCCAGAAGAACTCTGGAAACACCATATATTTT; CDR3 protein: CASSQKNSGNTIYF
J gene: TRBJ1-2; D gene: TRBD1; V gene: TRBV4-2; clone size: medium-sized; CDR3 DNA: TGTGCCAGCAGCCTTACCGGACAGGATTATGGCTACACCTTC; CDR3 protein: CASSLTGQDYGYTF
J gene: TRBJ2-7; D gene: .; V gene: TRBV27; clone size: .; CDR3 DNA: TGTGCCAGCAGTTGGGGTCCGAGGTACGAGCAGTACTTC; CDR3 protein: CASSWGPRYEQYF
J gene: TRBJ2-7; D gene: .; V gene: TRBV5-1; clone size: .; CDR3 DNA: TGCGCCAGCAGCTCTGACAGAAGCTCCTACGAGCAGTACTTC; CDR3 protein: CASSSDRSSYEQYF
J gene: TRBJ2-7; D gene: .; V gene: TRBV11-2; clone size: .; CDR3 DNA: TGTGCCAGCAGCTTACTCACTAGTTACGAGCAGTACTTC; CDR3 protein: CASSLLTSYEQYF
J gene: TRBJ2-1; D gene: TRBD2; V gene: TRBV27; clone size: .; CDR3 DNA: TGTGCCAGCAGTTTATTAGGGACTAGCGGGATGAATGAGCAGTTCTTC; CDR3 protein: CASSLLGTSGMNEQFF
J gene: TRBJ2-7; D gene: .; V gene: TRBV11-2; clone size: .; CDR3 DNA: TGTGCCAGCAGCCTTGGCCCAGGGAACTCCTACGAGCAGTACTTC; CDR3 protein: CASSLGPGNSYEQYF
J gene: TRBJ1-2; D gene: TRBD1; V gene: TRBV2; clone size: .; CDR3 DNA: TGTGCCAGCAGTGAAGGGACAGGCTATTATGGCTACACCTTC; CDR3 protein: CASSEGTGYYGYTF
J gene: TRBJ2-5; D gene: TRBD2; V gene: TRBV11-2; clone size: .; CDR3 DNA: TGTGCCAGCAGCTTAGATGTATCGGCTAGCGGCCAAGAGACCCAGTACTTC; CDR3 protein: CASSLDVSASGQETQYF
J gene: TRBJ1-2; D gene: .; V gene: TRBV27; clone size: .; CDR3 DNA: TGTGCCAGCAGTTTAAAGGGGGGTGGGGGCTACACCTTC; CDR3 protein: CASSLKGGGGYTF
J gene: TRBJ1-3; D gene: .; V gene: TRBV4-2; clone size: .; CDR3 DNA: TGTGCCAGCAGCCAGGACCCCGGGGGGACCGGAAACACCATATATTTT; CDR3 protein: CASSQDPGGTGNTIYF
J gene: TRBJ2-7; D gene: .; V gene: TRBV28; clone size: .; CDR3 DNA: TGTGCCAGCAGTTTAATAAGGGGGGACGAGCAGTACTTC; CDR3 protein: CASSLIRGDEQYF
J gene: TRBJ1-1; D gene: .; V gene: TRBV10-3; clone size: .; CDR3 DNA: TGTGCCATCAGTGGACACCTGAACACTGAAGCTTTCTTT; CDR3 protein: CAISGHLNTEAFF
J gene: TRBJ2-7; D gene: TRBD2; V gene: TRBV28; clone size: .; CDR3 DNA: TGTGCCAGCAGTTTTGAGGCGGGAGGGGCCCTCGAGCAGTACTTC; CDR3 protein: CASSFEAGGALEQYF
J gene: TRBJ2-3; D gene: .; V gene: TRBV5-4; clone size: .; CDR3 DNA: TGTGCCAGCAGCTCCCCCGAGGTCGGGGTTCATACAGATACGCAGTATTTT; CDR3 protein: CASSSPEVGVHTDTQYF
J gene: TRBJ1-5; D gene: TRBD1; V gene: TRBV10-3; clone size: .; CDR3 DNA: TGTGCCATCAGTGAACAGGGGGGATCGGGTCAGCCCCAGCATTTT; CDR3 protein: CAISEQGGSGQPQHF
J gene: TRBJ2-2; D gene: .; V gene: TRBV12-5; clone size: .; CDR3 DNA: TGTGCTAGTGGTTTGGCCGGTCGGCGATCCGGGGAGCTGTTTTTT; CDR3 protein: CASGLAGRRSGELFF
J gene: TRBJ2-1; D gene: .; V gene: TRBV30; clone size: .; CDR3 DNA: TGTGCCTGGAGTGTTGGGCGTATATACAATGAGCAGTTCTTC; CDR3 protein: CAWSVGRIYNEQFF
J gene: TRBJ2-1; D gene: TRBD2; V gene: TRBV6-4; clone size: .; CDR3 DNA: TGTGCCAGCAGTGACTCTAGCGGGGGGGCCAATGAGCAGTTCTTC; CDR3 protein: CASSDSSGGANEQFF
J gene: TRBJ1-4; D gene: .; V gene: TRBV12-5; clone size: .; CDR3 DNA: TGTGCTAGTGGTTTGAATGGGGCATTTGAAAAACTGTTTTTT; CDR3 protein: CASGLNGAFEKLFF
J gene: TRBJ2-1; D gene: TRBD2; V gene: TRBV29-1; clone size: .; CDR3 DNA: TGCAGCGGGAAGGGACTAGCGATTGACAATGAGCAGTTCTTC; CDR3 protein: CSGKGLAIDNEQFF
J gene: TRBJ2-7; D gene: .; V gene: TRBV27; clone size: .; CDR3 DNA: TGTGCCAGCAGTTTTTTTGTCGGCTACGAGCAGTACTTC; CDR3 protein: CASSFFVGYEQYF
J gene: TRBJ2-7; D gene: .; V gene: TRBV9; clone size: .; CDR3 DNA: TGTGCCAGCAGCGTAGAGGCAGGAGCCTCCTACGAGCAGTACTTC; CDR3 protein: CASSVEAGASYEQYF
J gene: TRBJ2-1; D gene: .; V gene: TRBV6-6; clone size: .; CDR3 DNA: TGTGCCAGCGGGTTCTCCTCTGATGAGCAGTTCTTC; CDR3 protein: CASGFSSDEQFF
J gene: TRBJ1-2; D gene: .; V gene: TRBV9; clone size: medium-sized; CDR3 DNA: TGTGCCAGCAGCCTGGGGCATAACTATGGCTACACCTTC; CDR3 protein: CASSLGHNYGYTF
J gene: TRBJ2-5; D gene: .; V gene: TRBV5-6; clone size: .; CDR3 DNA: TGTGCCAGCAGCTTGGTAAGGAGTTACCAAGAGACCCAGTACTTC; CDR3 protein: CASSLVRSYQETQYF
J gene: TRBJ2-2; D gene: TRBD2; V gene: TRBV27; clone size: .; CDR3 DNA: TGTGCCAGCAGTTTACTAGCGGGAGTCACCGGGGAGCTGTTTTTT; CDR3 protein: CASSLLAGVTGELFF
J gene: TRBJ2-7; D gene: .; V gene: TRBV4-1; clone size: .; CDR3 DNA: TGCGCCAGCAGCCTCGACAGCCTCTCCTACGAGCAGTACTTC; CDR3 protein: CASSLDSLSYEQYF
J gene: TRBJ2-2; D gene: .; V gene: TRBV4-1; clone size: .; CDR3 DNA: TGCGCCAGCAGACTACAGGGCGCCGGGGAGCTGTTTTTT; CDR3 protein: CASRLQGAGELFF
J gene: TRBJ1-1; D gene: .; V gene: TRBV6-5; clone size: once; CDR3 DNA: TGTGCCAGCAGTTACGGCTACACCAGTGAAGCTTTCTTT; CDR3 protein: CASSYGYTSEAFF
J gene: TRBJ2-1; D gene: TRBD2; V gene: TRBV9; clone size: .; CDR3 DNA: TGTGCCAGCAGCGGACTAGCGGAAAGCTCCTACAATGAGCAGTTCTTC; CDR3 protein: CASSGLAESSYNEQFF
J gene: TRBJ2-7; D gene: TRBD1; V gene: TRBV27; clone size: .; CDR3 DNA: TGTGCCAGCTCAGGGACAGATTCCTACGAGCAGTACTTC; CDR3 protein: CASSGTDSYEQYF
J gene: TRBJ1-1; D gene: TRBD1; V gene: TRBV19; clone size: .; CDR3 DNA: TGTGCCAGTACTCTAGGACAGGACCAACGGTACACTGAAGCTTTCTTT; CDR3 protein: CASTLGQDQRYTEAFF
J gene: TRBJ2-1; D gene: TRBD2; V gene: TRBV30; clone size: .; CDR3 DNA: TGTGCCTGGAGGGGCGCGGGAGGGCCGAATGAGCAGTTCTTC; CDR3 protein: CAWRGAGGPNEQFF
J gene: TRBJ2-2; D gene: .; V gene: TRBV28; clone size: .; CDR3 DNA: TGTGCCAGCAGTTTGGGGACATCTGCCGGGGAGCTGTTTTTT; CDR3 protein: CASSLGTSAGELFF
J gene: TRBJ1-5; D gene: .; V gene: TRBV19; clone size: .; CDR3 DNA: TGTGCCAGTAGCAGGGTCAGCAATCAGCCCCAGCATTTT; CDR3 protein: CASSRVSNQPQHF
J gene: TRBJ2-5; D gene: TRBD2; V gene: TRBV7-9; clone size: .; CDR3 DNA: TGTGCCAGCAGCTTCGGACTAGCGGAGACCCAGTACTTC; CDR3 protein: CASSFGLAETQYF
J gene: TRBJ1-1; D gene: .; V gene: TRBV9; clone size: few; CDR3 DNA: TGTGCCAGCAGCGTAGGGATGAGCACTGAAGCTTTCTTT; CDR3 protein: CASSVGMSTEAFF
J gene: TRBJ2-3; D gene: .; V gene: TRBV9; clone size: .; CDR3 DNA: TGTGCCAGCAGCGTAGTTAGCACAGATACGCAGTATTTT; CDR3 protein: CASSVVSTDTQYF
J gene: TRBJ2-1; D gene: TRBD2; V gene: TRBV27; clone size: .; CDR3 DNA: TGTGCCAGCAATTTGGGACTAGCGGGGGACTACAATGAGCAGTTCTTC; CDR3 protein: CASNLGLAGDYNEQFF
J gene: TRBJ2-7; D gene: TRBD1; V gene: TRBV27; clone size: .; CDR3 DNA: TGTGCCAGCAGTTTCGGGACAGCCTACGAGCAGTACTTC; CDR3 protein: CASSFGTAYEQYF
J gene: TRBJ2-7; D gene: TRBD1; V gene: TRBV27; clone size: .; CDR3 DNA: TGTGCCAGCAGTCTCGTTGGACAGGAAGCCTACGAGCAGTACTTC; CDR3 protein: CASSLVGQEAYEQYF
J gene: TRBJ2-1; D gene: .; V gene: TRBV4-1; clone size: .; CDR3 DNA: TGCGCCAGCAGCCAGGTAGTAGATGAGCAGTTCTTC; CDR3 protein: CASSQVVDEQFF
J gene: TRBJ1-1; D gene: .; V gene: TRBV7-8; clone size: once; CDR3 DNA: TGTGCCAGCAGCTTACAGGTCCGGGGCACTGAAGCTTTCTTT; CDR3 protein: CASSLQVRGTEAFF